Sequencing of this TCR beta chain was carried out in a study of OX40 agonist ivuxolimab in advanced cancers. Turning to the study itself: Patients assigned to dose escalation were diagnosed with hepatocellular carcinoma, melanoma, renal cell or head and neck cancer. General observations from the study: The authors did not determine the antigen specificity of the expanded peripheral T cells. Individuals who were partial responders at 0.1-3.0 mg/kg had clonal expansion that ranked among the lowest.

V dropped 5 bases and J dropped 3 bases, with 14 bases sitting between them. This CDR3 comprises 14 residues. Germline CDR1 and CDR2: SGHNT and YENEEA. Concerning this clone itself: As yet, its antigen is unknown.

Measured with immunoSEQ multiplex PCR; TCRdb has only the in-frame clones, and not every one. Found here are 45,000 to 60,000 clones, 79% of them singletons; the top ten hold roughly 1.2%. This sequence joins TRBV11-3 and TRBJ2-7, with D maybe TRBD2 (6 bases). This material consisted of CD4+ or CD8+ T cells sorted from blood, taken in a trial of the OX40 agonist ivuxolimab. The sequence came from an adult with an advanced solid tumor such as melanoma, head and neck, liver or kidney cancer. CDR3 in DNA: TGTGCCAGCAGCCCGGGGACTTTTGGCTACGAGCAGTACTTC. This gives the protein CASSPGTFGYEQYF. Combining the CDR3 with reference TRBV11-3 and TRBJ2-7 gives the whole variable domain EAGVVQSPRYKIIEKKQPVAFWCNPISGHNTLYWYLQNLGQGPELLIRYENEEAVDDSQLPKDRFSAERLKGVDSTLKIQPAELGDSAVYLCASSPGTFGYEQYFGPGTRLTVT.